This T cell receptor (beta chain) emerged from a study of vaccination effects on CD4 cells after COVID-19. Turning to the study itself: Samples collected post-vaccine were obtained a median of 72 days after the second dose.

A word on this clone: Its antigen is undetermined.

Using viral peptide pools, the ViraFEST assay grew out antigen-specific CD4+ T cells prior to sequencing. Researchers isolated CD4+ T cells once less than 13 days of culture had elapsed. Two doses of BNT162b2 or mRNA-1273 vaccine were administered to participants. Peptides at about 10 ug/ml and IL-2 at 9 to 10 IU/ml were added to roughly 2 million PBMC per well. It was on days 3 and 7 that half the medium was replaced with IL-2 medium. Data came from immunoSEQ multiplex PCR; TCRdb stores just in-frame clones and leaves some out. This sample has around 60,000 clones, with roughly 72% found just once. The CDR3 is 14 residues long. Per the germline V gene, CDR1 is SGHRS and CDR2 is YFSETQ. Trimming stripped 7 bases from V and 5 bases from J, with 18 bases between.

Sequences were derived from CD4+ T cells from PBMCs cultured with HCoV-229E spike peptides, sampled after COVID-19 vaccination. This receptor was identified in a human donor who received a COVID-19 vaccine. The chain employs TRBV5-1 and TRBJ1-1, with D perhaps TRBD1 (6 bases). The chain's CDR3 is CASGRWGAVTEAFF. The CDR3 nucleotides are TGCGCCAGCGGGCGGTGGGGGGCCGTAACTGAAGCTTTCTTT.